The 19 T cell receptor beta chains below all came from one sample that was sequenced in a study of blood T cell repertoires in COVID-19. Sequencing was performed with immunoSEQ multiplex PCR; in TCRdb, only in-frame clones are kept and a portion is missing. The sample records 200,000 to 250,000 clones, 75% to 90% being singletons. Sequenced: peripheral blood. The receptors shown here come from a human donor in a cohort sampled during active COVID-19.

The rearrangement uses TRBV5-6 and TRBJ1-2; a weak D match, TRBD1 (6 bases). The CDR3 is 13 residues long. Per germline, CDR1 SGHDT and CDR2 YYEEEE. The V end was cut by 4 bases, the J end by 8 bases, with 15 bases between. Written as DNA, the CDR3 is TGTGCCAGCAGCGTGGACAGCTGGTTGGGCTACACCTTC. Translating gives CASSVDSWLGYTF.

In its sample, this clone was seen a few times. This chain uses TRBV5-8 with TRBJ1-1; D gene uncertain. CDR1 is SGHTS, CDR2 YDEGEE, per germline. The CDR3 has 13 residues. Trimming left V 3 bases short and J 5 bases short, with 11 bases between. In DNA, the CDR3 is TGTGCCAGCAGCTCAACCACGGGAACTGAAGCTTTCTTT. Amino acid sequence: CASSSTTGTEAFF. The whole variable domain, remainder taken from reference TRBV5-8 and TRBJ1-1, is EAGVTQSPTHLIKTRGQQATLRCSPISGHTSVYWYQQALGLGLQFLLWYDEGEERNRGNFPPRFSGRQFPNYSSELNVNALELEDSALYLCASSSTTGTEAFFGQGTRLTVV.

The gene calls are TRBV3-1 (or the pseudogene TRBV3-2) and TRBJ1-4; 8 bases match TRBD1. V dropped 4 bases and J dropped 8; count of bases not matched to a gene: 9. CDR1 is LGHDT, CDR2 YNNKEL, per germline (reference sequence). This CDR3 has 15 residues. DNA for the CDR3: TGTGCCAGCAGCCCTTGGGGACAGGAGATCGAAAAACTGTTTTTT. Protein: CASSPWGQEIEKLFF.

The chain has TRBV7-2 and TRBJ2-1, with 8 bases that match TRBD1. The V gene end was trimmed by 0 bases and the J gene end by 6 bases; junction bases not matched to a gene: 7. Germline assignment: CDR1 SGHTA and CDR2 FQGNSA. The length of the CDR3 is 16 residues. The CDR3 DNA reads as TGTGCCAGCAGCTTAGCGGGGACAGGCACGTTCAATGAGCAGTTCTTC. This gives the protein CASSLAGTGTFNEQFF.

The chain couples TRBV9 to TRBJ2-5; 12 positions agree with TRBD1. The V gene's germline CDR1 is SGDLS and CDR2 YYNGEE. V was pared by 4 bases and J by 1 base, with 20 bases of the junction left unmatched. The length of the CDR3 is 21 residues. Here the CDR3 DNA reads TGTGCCAGCAGCATCCAGCCGGGGACAGGGGGCACCATACAATTCCAAGAGACCCAGTACTTC. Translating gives CASSIQPGTGGTIQFQETQYF. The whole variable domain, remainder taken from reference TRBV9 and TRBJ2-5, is DSGVTQTPKHLITATGQRVTLRCSPRSGDLSVYWYQQSLDQGLQFLIQYYNGEERAKGNILERFSAQQFPDLHSELNLSSLELGDSALYFCASSIQPGTGGTIQFQETQYFGPGTRLLVL.

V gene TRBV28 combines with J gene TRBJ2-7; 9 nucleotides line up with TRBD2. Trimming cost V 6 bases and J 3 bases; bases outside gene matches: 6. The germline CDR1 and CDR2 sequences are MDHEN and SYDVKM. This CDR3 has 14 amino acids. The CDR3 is CASSRLAEDYEQYF. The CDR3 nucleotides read TGTGCCAGCAGCCGACTAGCGGAAGACTACGAGCAGTACTTC.

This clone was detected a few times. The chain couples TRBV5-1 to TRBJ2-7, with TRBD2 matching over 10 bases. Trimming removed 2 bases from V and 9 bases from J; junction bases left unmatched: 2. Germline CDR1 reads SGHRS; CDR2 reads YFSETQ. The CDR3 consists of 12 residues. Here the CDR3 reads CASSLGTSVQYF. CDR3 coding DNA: TGCGCCAGCAGCTTAGGGACTAGCGTGCAGTACTTC.

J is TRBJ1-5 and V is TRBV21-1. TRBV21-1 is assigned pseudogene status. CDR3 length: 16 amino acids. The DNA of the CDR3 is TGTGCCAGCAGCAGGCTGGCGAGGTATAGCAATCAGCCCCAGCATTTT. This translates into CASSRLARYSNQPQHF.

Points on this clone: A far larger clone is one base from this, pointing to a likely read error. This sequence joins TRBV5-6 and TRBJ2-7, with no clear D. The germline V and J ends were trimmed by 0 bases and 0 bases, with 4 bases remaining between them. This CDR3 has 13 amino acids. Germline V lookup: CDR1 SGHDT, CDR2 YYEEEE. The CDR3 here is CASSLDGSYEQYF. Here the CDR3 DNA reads TGTGCCAGCAGCTTGGACGGCTCCTACGAGCAGTACTTC.

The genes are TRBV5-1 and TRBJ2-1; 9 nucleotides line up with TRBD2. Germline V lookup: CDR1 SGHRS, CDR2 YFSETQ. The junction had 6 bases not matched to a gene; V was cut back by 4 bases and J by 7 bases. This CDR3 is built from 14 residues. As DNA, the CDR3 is TGCGCCAGCAGCGCGGGACTAGCCAGTAATGAGCAGTTCTTC. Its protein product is CASSAGLASNEQFF.

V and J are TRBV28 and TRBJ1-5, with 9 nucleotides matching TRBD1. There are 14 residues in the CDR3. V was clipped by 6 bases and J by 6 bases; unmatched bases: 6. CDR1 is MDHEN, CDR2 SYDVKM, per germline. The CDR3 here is CASRGGQGGQPQHF. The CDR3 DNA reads TGTGCCAGCAGGGGGGGACAGGGAGGTCAGCCCCAGCATTTT.

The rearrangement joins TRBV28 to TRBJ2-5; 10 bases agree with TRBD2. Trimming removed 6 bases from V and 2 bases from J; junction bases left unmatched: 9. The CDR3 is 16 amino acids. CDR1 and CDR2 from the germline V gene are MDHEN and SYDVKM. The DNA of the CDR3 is TGTGCCAGCAGGCCTCCTAGCGGGGGACTTCAAGAGACCCAGTACTTC. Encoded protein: CASRPPSGGLQETQYF.

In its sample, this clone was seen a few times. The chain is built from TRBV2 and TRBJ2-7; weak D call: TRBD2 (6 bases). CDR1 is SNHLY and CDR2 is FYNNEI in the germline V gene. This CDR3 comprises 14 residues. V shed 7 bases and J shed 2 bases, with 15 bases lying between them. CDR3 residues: CASTVAGSTYEQYF. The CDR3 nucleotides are TGTGCCAGCACGGTGGCGGGATCTACCTACGAGCAGTACTTC.

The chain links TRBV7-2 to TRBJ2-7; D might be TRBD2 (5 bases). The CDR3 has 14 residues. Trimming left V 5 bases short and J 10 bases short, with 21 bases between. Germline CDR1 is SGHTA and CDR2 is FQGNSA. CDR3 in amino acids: CASSVLGTSQSQYF. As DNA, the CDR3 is TGTGCCAGCAGCGTCCTGGGAACTAGTCAGTCCCAGTACTTC.

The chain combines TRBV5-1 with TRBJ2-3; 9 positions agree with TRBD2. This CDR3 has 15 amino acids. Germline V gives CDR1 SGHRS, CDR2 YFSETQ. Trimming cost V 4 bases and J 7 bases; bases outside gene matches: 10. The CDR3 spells CASSLTSSGRNTQYF. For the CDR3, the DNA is TGCGCCAGCAGCCTAACTAGTAGCGGGAGAAATACGCAGTATTTT.

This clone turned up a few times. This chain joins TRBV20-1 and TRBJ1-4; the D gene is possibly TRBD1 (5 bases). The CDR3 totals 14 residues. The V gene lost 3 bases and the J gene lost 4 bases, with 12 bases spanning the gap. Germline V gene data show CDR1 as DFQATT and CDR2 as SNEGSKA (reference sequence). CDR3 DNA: TGCAGTGCTAGTCATAGAAGGGGTAATGAAAAACTGTTTTTT. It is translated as CSASHRRGNEKLFF.

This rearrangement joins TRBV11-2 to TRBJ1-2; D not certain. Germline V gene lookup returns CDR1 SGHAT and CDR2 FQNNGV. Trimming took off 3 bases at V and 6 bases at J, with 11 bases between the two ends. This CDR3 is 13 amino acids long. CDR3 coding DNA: TGTGCCAGCAGCTTCGGAGGGATCAATGGCTACACCTTC. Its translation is CASSFGGINGYTF.

CDR3 protein: CASSTPGQGSYNEQFF. Here the CDR3 DNA reads TGTGCCAGCAGCACTCCGGGACAGGGCTCCTACAATGAGCAGTTCTTC. V usage is TRBV6-6 and J usage is TRBJ2-1; 9 bases are shared with TRBD1. J gave up 0 bases and V 6 bases, and 6 bases lay outside the gene matches. This CDR3 has 16 residues. The V gene's germline CDR1 is MNHNY and CDR2 SVGAGI (reference sequence).

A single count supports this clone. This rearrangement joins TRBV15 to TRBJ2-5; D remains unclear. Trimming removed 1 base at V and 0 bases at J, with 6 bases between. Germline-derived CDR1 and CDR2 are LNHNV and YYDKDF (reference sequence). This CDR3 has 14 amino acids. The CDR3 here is CATSRAQNQETQYF. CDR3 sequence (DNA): TGTGCCACCAGCAGAGCACAGAACCAAGAGACCCAGTACTTC.